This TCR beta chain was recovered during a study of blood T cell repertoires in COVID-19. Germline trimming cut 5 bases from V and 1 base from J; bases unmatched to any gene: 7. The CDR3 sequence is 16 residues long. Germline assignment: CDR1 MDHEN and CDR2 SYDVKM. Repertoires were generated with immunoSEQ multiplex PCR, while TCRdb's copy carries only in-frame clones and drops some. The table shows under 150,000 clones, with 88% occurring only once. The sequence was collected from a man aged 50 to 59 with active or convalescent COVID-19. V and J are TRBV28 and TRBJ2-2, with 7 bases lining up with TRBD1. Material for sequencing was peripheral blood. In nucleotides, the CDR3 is TGTGCCAGCAGTCCGACAGGGAAGGGGAACACCGGGGAGCTGTTTTTT. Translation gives CASSPTGKGNTGELFF. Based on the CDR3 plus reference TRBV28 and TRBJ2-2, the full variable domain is DVKVTQSSRYLVKRTGEKVFLECVQDMDHENMFWYRQDPGLGLRLIYFSYDVKMKEKGDIPEGYSVSREKKERFSLILESASTNQTSMYLCASSPTGKGNTGELFFGEGSRLTVL.